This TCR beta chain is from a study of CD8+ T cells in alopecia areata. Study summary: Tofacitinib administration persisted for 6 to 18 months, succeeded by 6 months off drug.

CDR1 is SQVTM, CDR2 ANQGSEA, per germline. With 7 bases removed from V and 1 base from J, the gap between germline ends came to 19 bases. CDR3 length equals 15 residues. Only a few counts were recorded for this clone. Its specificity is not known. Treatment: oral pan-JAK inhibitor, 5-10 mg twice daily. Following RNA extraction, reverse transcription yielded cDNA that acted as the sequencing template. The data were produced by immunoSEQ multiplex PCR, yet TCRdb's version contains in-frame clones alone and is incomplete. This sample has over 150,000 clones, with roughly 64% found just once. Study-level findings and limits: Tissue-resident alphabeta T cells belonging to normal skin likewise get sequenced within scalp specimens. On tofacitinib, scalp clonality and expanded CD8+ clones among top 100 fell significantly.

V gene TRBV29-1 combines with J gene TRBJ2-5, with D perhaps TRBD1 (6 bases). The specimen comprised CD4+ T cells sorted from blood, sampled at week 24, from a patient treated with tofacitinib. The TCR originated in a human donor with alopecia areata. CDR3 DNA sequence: TGCAGCGGCTACTCACAGGGTTCCCGCCAAGAGACCCAGTACTTC. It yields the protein CSGYSQGSRQETQYF.